This TCR beta chain originates from a study of T cell responses to AZD1222 COVID-19 vaccine (dated by TCRdb to about 2021). Some background on the complete study: AZD1222 recipients with second doses at about 4 weeks or about 12 weeks were pooled, because spike-specific TCR depth and breadth did not differ between schedules. A total of 230 to 250 trial participants underwent TCR sequencing, of whom about 200 had received two doses of AZD1222 and around 26 had received two doses of the MenACWY control vaccine. Trial participants were enrolled into age subgroups of 18-55, 56-69 and 70-plus years, which contained approximately 150, 28 and 58 TCR-sequenced participants, respectively.

Broader findings and caveats from the paper: CD4 TCRs associated with the vaccine covered the entire spike protein, and the dominant responses were in regions 160-218 and 743-854. Epitopes outside the regions mutated in the B.1.351 and B.1.1.7 variants were reportedly recognized by nearly half of the unique spike-specific TCRs. A significant rise in spike-specific TCR breadth and depth was observed after two AZD1222 doses relative to day 0 and relative to MenACWY recipients. No day 14 peak-response samples were available, so repertoires were characterized only after the peak T cell response. Most participants were white British and females outnumbered males, and the authors suggested that clonal diversity may have been underestimated. Conclusions about previously exposed vaccinees were limited because only six AZD1222 recipients were SARS-CoV-2 seropositive at baseline. The 56-69-year group was small, and its depth increase did not reach significance, likely because of low power.

This clone was recorded only once. This clone's antigen is unknown. No much larger clone is present one base from it, and per-base qualities are unavailable. According to the study, the label for this sample's time point signals: baseline before first vaccination. Vaccinee samples came from UK trials COV001 and COV002, including a single-blind randomized controlled phase 2/3 trial of AZD1222 (ChAdOx1 nCoV-19) in healthy adults. For TCRbeta chain sequencing, PBMC samples from trial participants were taken at day 0 and at day 28 after the second dose. The CDR3 regions of human TCRbeta chains were analyzed by immunosequencing. Processing in the source paper ran as follows. TCRs in the repertoires were matched against a reference library of SARS-CoV-2-specific TCRs that had been generated with the MIRA antigen-specificity platform. Breadth was defined as the fraction of unique TCRs that were SARS-CoV-2-associated. Depth was defined as the fraction of total T cells that were SARS-CoV-2-associated. Using the MIRA data, each spike-specific TCR was assigned both to the spike region to which the TCR was reactive and to a CD4 or CD8 class. Log10-transformed breadth and depth values were compared by one-way ANOVA with Sidak's multiple comparisons tests. The source is immuneACCESS, and TCRdb retained only in-frame sequences with V and J called. Part of the clones is not carried over; for the studies checked, unresolved V genes explain less than half of this, and the remainder is unexplained. V, J and clone size are those of that table, while D and trimming were read from the DNA. Counted in this sample were almost 55,000 clones; around four fifths of them appeared once. The ten biggest clones cover roughly 10% of the sample.

The CDR3 measures 14 amino acids from cysteine to phenylalanine. Left in the record is the CDR3 DNA by itself, 42 bases read in frame from the first base. From V the trimming removes 5 bases and from J it removes 1 base, while the gene matches leave 5 bases of the junction unaccounted for. Via the germline V gene, CDR1 is MGHRA and CDR2 YSYEKL. This specimen was peripheral blood, taken on day 0 of AZD1222 vaccination. The sequence was obtained from an adult in good health. The chain is encoded by TRBV4-1 joined to TRBJ2-7; the junction holds 7 bases that match TRBD1. Here the CDR3 is given as CASSGTELSYEQYF. The base sequence is TGCGCCAGCAGCGGGACAGAGTTATCCTACGAGCAGTACTTC.